The 5 T cell receptor beta chains reported below all come from one sample, sequenced in a study of blood T cell repertoires in COVID-19 (dated by TCRdb to the early 2020s). The library was produced with the immunoSEQ multiplex PCR assay. The table was pulled from immuneACCESS by TCRdb, which kept in-frame rearrangements only. Such tables lose some clones; where checked, under half of the loss comes from unresolved V genes, and the rest has no known cause. For this sample there are 400,000 to 450,000 clones; about nine tenths appear just once. Roughly 1.4% of the sample is taken by the ten largest. The sequenced sample consisted of peripheral blood. The receptors come from a woman in her 30s with active or convalescent COVID-19.

In its sample, this clone was seen once. The rearrangement joins TRBV19 to TRBJ2-7; 9 nucleotides agree with TRBD2. From germline, CDR1 is LNHDA and CDR2 SQIVND (reference sequence). The CDR3 extends over 16 amino acids. After removal of 5 bases from V and 2 bases from J, the junction contained 10 bases not matched to a gene. The CDR3: CASSSRSGRTPYEQYF. The CDR3, as DNA: TGTGCCAGTAGTTCACGGAGCGGGAGGACCCCCTACGAGCAGTACTTC. The full variable domain, its missing parts supplied by reference TRBV19 and TRBJ2-7, is DGGITQSPKYLFRKEGQNVTLSCEQNLNHDAMYWYRQDPGQGLRLIYYSQIVNDFQKGDIAEGYSVSREKKESFPLTVTSAQKNPTAFYLCASSSRSGRTPYEQYFGPGTRLTVT.

This clone was seen once. The chain carries TRBV12-3 or TRBV12-4 and TRBJ1-2; 8 positions match TRBD1. The junction had 6 bases not matched to a gene; V was cut back by 4 bases and J by 8 bases. This CDR3 spans 13 amino acids. The CDR3 spells CASSSTGAQGYTF. The CDR3 DNA reads as TGTGCCAGCAGTTCGACAGGGGCTCAGGGCTACACCTTC.

CDR3 coding DNA: TGTGCCAGCAGCGTAGGCGGGACAGACAACTATGGCTACACCTTC. Residues: CASSVGGTDNYGYTF. V and J are TRBV9 and TRBJ1-2, with TRBD1 identical over 7 bases. Germline V CDR1 and CDR2: SGDLS, YYNGEE. CDR3 length: 15 residues. Germline trimming cut 0 bases from V and 2 bases from J; bases unmatched to any gene: 4.

Only one count was recorded for this clone. The chain carries TRBV14 and TRBJ2-1; no reliable D call. V dropped 2 bases and J dropped 4 bases, with 9 bases sitting between them. Germline V gene sequence: CDR1 SGHDN, CDR2 FVKESK. The CDR3 has 14 residues. Here the CDR3 reads CASSQRTVYNEQFF. The DNA of the CDR3 is TGTGCCAGCAGCCAAAGAACAGTGTACAATGAGCAGTTCTTC.

This sequence joins TRBV2 and TRBJ2-2, with TRBD2 as a possible D gene (5 bases). Trimming removed 4 bases from V and 1 base from J, with 13 bases in between. Germline V gives CDR1 SNHLY, CDR2 FYNNEI. This CDR3 is 16 amino acids long. The CDR3 reads CASSVTSLGNTGELFF. CDR3 sequence (DNA): TGTGCCAGCAGTGTCACTAGTCTCGGGAACACCGGGGAGCTGTTTTTT.